This T cell receptor (beta chain) was recovered during a study of T cells after yellow fever vaccination. By 5'RACE template switching, TCR cDNA was produced, with a universal primer site and UMIs added in the process. TCRdb itself ran the 5' RACE reads through MiXCR, one entry per CDR3 protein. The table includes approximately 550,000 distinct CDR3 sequences, roughly 13% detected once. This clonotype came up a few times. CDR3 length: 14 residues. V lost 2 bases and J lost 0, with 8 bases in between. CDR1 is MNHEY, CDR2 SVGAGI, per germline. The chain has TRBV6-5 and TRBJ2-7; D perhaps matches TRBD1 (6 bases). This clonotype was sampled from a man aged 25-40 years who received the YFV17D yellow fever vaccine. Sequences were derived from PBMCs, sampled on the day of the yellow fever booster vaccination. The CDR3 loop reads CASSYRDNSYEQYF. The CDR3 DNA sequence: TGTGCCAGCAGTTACCGGGACAACTCCTACGAGCAGTACTTC.